The 11 T cell receptor beta chains below were found in one sample sequenced in a study of blood T cells in healthy people across ages. The authors ran a second PCR of about 6 to 11 cycles using a sample-barcoded 5' primer and a J-beta primer mix. TCRdb independently ran MiXCR on the 5' RACE reads; one entry per CDR3 protein. The data hold roughly 800,000 distinct CDR3 sequences, with 55% to 70% observed a single time. Sample: blood. Receptor source: a man aged 25 to 45 in good health.

The chain employs TRBV20-1 and TRBJ1-6; TRBD1 aligns across 8 bases. Trimming removed 3 bases from V and 5 bases from J; junction bases left unmatched: 6. The germline gives CDR1 DFQATT, CDR2 SNEGSKA (reference sequence). This CDR3 is built from 15 residues. The CDR3 DNA reads TGCAGTGCTAGTGAAATGGGACAGGATAATTCACCCCTCCACTTT. Amino acid sequence: CSASEMGQDNSPLHF.

This chain uses TRBV28 with TRBJ2-7; D perhaps matches TRBD1 (5 bases). V lost 8 bases and J 4 bases, leaving 18 bases between the germline ends. The CDR3 extends over 14 amino acids. Germline V gene sequence: CDR1 MDHEN, CDR2 SYDVKM. The CDR3: CASQGLTASYEQYF. The DNA of the CDR3 is TGTGCCAGCCAGGGCCTCACTGCATCATACGAGCAGTACTTC.

The chain recombines TRBV5-1 with TRBJ2-1; 14 positions agree with TRBD2. CDR1 is SGHRS and CDR2 is YFSETQ in the germline V gene. J gave up 4 bases and V 4 bases, and 10 bases lay outside the gene matches. The CDR3 has 18 residues. CDR3 in DNA: TGCGCCAGCAGCCAGGGACTAGCGGGAGATCTAGTGTACAATGAGCAGTTCTTC. The encoded protein is CASSQGLAGDLVYNEQFF.

As to this clonotype: One end of the junction fails to match germline, which may point to a read error. The CDR3 sequence: CASSVERGPGYTF. In DNA form, the CDR3 reads TGCGCCAGCAGCGTAGAGAGAGGGCCAGGCTACACCTTC. The chain is built from TRBV9 and TRBJ1-2; no definite D call. CDR3 length equals 13 residues. Per the germline V gene, CDR1 is SGDLS and CDR2 is YYNGEE.

The chain combines TRBV29-1 with TRBJ2-1, with D possibly being TRBD2 (7 bases). V was cut by 7 bases and J by 12 bases, with 16 bases left in between. The CDR3 has 11 amino acids. Germline CDR1 is SQVTM and CDR2 is ANQGSEA. In DNA form, the CDR3 reads TGCAGCGGGGGGGCCTCTAGCGGGCAGTTCTTC. Its translation: CSGGASSGQFF.

In this sample, this clonotype turned up a few times. The chain links TRBV15 to TRBJ1-2; D not certain. Looked up from germline, CDR1 is LNHNV and CDR2 is YYDKDF (reference sequence). V lost 0 bases and J lost 0, with 14 bases in between. CDR3 length: 17 residues. This CDR3 is CATSRDPRDLTNYGYTF. The CDR3, as DNA: TGTGCCACCAGCAGAGATCCGCGGGATCTCACTAACTATGGCTACACCTTC.

This chain uses TRBV3-1 with TRBJ2-1, with a weak D call TRBD1 (5 bases). Between the trimmed V and J ends, which lost 1 base and 5 bases, there was a span of 12 bases. Germline CDR1 and CDR2: LGHDT and YNNKEL (reference sequence). This CDR3 contains 15 residues. The CDR3 DNA is TGTGCCAGCAGCCAAGGGCACAGGCGTAACAATGAGCAGTTCTTC. It is translated as CASSQGHRRNNEQFF.

This clonotype was seen at least ten times. V gene TRBV7-2 combines with J gene TRBJ2-7, with a possible D match to TRBD2 (5 bases). This CDR3 spans 13 amino acids. Between the trimmed V and J ends, which lost 5 bases and 5 bases, there was a span of 13 bases. Germline assignment: CDR1 SGHTA and CDR2 FQGNSA. DNA of the CDR3: TGTGCCAGCAGCCCCGGGCCGGGGAACGAGCAGTACTTC. This encodes CASSPGPGNEQYF.

CDR3 nucleotides: TGTGCCAGCAGCCAAGTTGAGTACCATGAGCAGTACTTC. This gives the protein CASSQVEYHEQYF. The J gene is TRBJ2-7, the V gene TRBV4-2; the D is unclear. Germline V gene lookup returns CDR1 LGHNA and CDR2 YNFKEQ. V lost 1 base to trimming and J lost 7 bases, with 11 bases between them. The CDR3 contains 13 residues.

The chain has TRBV20-1 and TRBJ2-7; either TRBD1 or TRBD2 may fit D (7 bases each). This CDR3 contains 15 residues. The V and J ends lost 5 bases and 3 bases respectively, with 20 bases between them. CDR1 is DFQATT and CDR2 is SNEGSKA in the germline V gene (reference sequence). The CDR3 bases are TGCAGTGCTCTCACCCCCAGGGGGGGTGTCTACGAGCAGTACTTC. Translating gives CSALTPRGGVYEQYF.

This clonotype was found a few times. This sequence joins TRBV7-8 and TRBJ2-5, with TRBD1 matching over 7 bases. There are 15 residues in the CDR3. Per germline, CDR1 SGHVS and CDR2 FQNEAQ. Trimming at V came to 5 bases and at J to 5 bases, leaving 11 bases not matched to a gene. CDR3 loop: CASSGATGEGETQYF. The CDR3 DNA reads as TGTGCCAGCAGCGGGGCCACAGGGGAAGGGGAGACCCAGTACTTC.